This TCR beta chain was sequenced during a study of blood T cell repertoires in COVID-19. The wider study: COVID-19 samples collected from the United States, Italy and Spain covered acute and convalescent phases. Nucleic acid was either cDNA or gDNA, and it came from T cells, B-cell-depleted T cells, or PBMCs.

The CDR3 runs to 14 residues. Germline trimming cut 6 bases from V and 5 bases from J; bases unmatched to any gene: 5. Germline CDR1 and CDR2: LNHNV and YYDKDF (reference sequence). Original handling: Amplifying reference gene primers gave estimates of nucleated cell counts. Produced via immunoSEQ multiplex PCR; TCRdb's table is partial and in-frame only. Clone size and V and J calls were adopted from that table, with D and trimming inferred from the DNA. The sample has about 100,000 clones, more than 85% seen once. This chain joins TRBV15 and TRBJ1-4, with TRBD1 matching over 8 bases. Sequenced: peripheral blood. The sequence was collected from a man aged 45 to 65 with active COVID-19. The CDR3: CATRAQGVNEKLFF. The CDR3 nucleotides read TGTGCCACCAGAGCACAGGGGGTCAATGAAAAACTGTTTTTT.